Shown below are 7 T cell receptor beta chains from a single sample sequenced in a study of blood T cell repertoires in COVID-19. Using immunoSEQ multiplex PCR, the repertoire was profiled, and TCRdb retains in-frame clones only, with some absent. The sample gives about 400,000 clones, around 90% of which show up once; more than 2% is in the top ten. The sequenced sample was PBMCs or T cells enriched from blood (not recorded which). The receptors come from a woman aged 40 to 55 with acute COVID-19.

This chain joins TRBV11-3 and TRBJ2-3; D may be TRBD2 (5 bases). Trimming removed 1 base at V and 2 bases at J, with 13 bases between. Germline loops: CDR1 SGHNT, CDR2 YENEEA. The CDR3 is 16 residues long. In nucleotides, the CDR3 is TGTGCCAGCAGCTTAGGCGGGCGCACTACCACAGATACGCAGTATTTT. It is translated as CASSLGGRTTTDTQYF.

This clone occurred a few times. The CDR3 protein is CASRGTGGNSPLHF. Here the CDR3 DNA reads TGTGCCAGCAGAGGGACAGGGGGGAATTCACCCCTCCACTTT. The V gene is TRBV27, the J gene TRBJ1-6; 11 positions agree with TRBD1. Germline assignment: CDR1 MNHEY and CDR2 SMNVEV (reference sequence). This CDR3 spans 14 amino acids. J lost 7 bases, V lost 6 bases, and 2 bases had no gene match.

The chain is built from TRBV6-1 and TRBJ1-2, with 9 bases lining up with TRBD1. This CDR3 spans 16 amino acids. Germline V CDR1 and CDR2: MNHNS, SASEGT. V gave up 2 bases and J gave up 3 bases; unmatched junction bases: 7. CDR3 in amino acids: CASSEFRQGGDYGYTF. The DNA of the CDR3 is TGTGCCAGCAGTGAATTCCGACAGGGGGGAGACTATGGCTACACCTTC.

V is TRBV19 and J is TRBJ1-2; a possible D gene is TRBD1 (6 bases). This CDR3 region has 14 residues. Germline CDR1 is LNHDA and CDR2 is SQIVND (reference sequence). With 3 bases removed from V and 7 bases from J, the gap between germline ends came to 15 bases. The CDR3 DNA sequence: TGTGCCAGTAGTATCAATCAGGGGTTGGGTGGCTACACCTTC. It codes for CASSINQGLGGYTF.

As regards this clone: The sample contains more than one DNA sequence encoding this CDR3. This chain links TRBV20-1 with TRBJ2-7; 7 nucleotides line up with TRBD2. The CDR3 is 11 residues long. From germline, CDR1 is DFQATT and CDR2 SNEGSKA (reference sequence). V gave up 6 bases and J gave up 4 bases; unmatched junction bases: 3. This CDR3 reads CSAPRGYEQYF. The CDR3 bases are TGCAGTGCCCCGCGGGGGTACGAGCAGTACTTC.

This rearrangement joins TRBV5-6 to TRBJ1-2; 9 bases match TRBD1. The germline V gene encodes CDR1 SGHDT and CDR2 YYEEEE. This CDR3 is 15 amino acids long. The V and J ends lost 4 bases and 4 bases, in that order; junction bases with no gene match: 8. In DNA form, the CDR3 reads TGTGCCAGCAGCCCCCTTGGGACAGGGTTCTATGGCTACACCTTC. It yields the protein CASSPLGTGFYGYTF.

J is TRBJ1-1 and V is TRBV25-1, with D perhaps TRBD1 (5 bases). V was shortened by 7 bases and J by 4 bases, with 10 bases between the two germline ends. Germline CDR1 is MGHDK and CDR2 is SYGVNS. The CDR3 sequence is 12 residues long. For the CDR3, the DNA is TGTGCCAGCACAGGGTTTGGCACTGAAGCTTTCTTT. Translation: CASTGFGTEAFF.